Listed below are T cell receptor beta chains from one sample, sequenced in a study of blood T cell repertoires in COVID-19. The repertoire was sequenced with immunoSEQ multiplex PCR; TCRdb's copy has only in-frame clones and lacks some. The table has roughly 300,000 clones, around 86% seen once; the top ten hold 2.5% to 3%. Sequencing was done on a sample of peripheral blood. These receptors originate from a woman aged 55-70 years with active or convalescent COVID-19. Each CDR3 is given without its conserved first and last residue. Fields, in order: V gene, CDR3 length, clone size, CDR3 protein. Size is stated for part of the rows, as once, few or many counts, or as a class when the clone is expanded.

V: TRBV4-1; length: 15; size: -; CDR3: ASSQPRASGGYNEQF
V: TRBV10-3; length: 13; size: -; CDR3: AISGTGRDNSPLH
V: TRBV6-5; length: 13; size: -; CDR3: ASRPQDPRGSEQF
V: TRBV7-2; length: 12; size: -; CDR3: ASSTLGGGTEAF
V: TRBV13; length: 14; size: few; CDR3: ASIPSEGRDTGELF
V: TRBV4-3; length: 13; size: -; CDR3: ASSQDQGQGVVGT
V: TRBV19; length: 11; size: -; CDR3: ASSAGFNEKLF
V: TRBV2; length: 13; size: -; CDR3: ASSVHRGNTGELF
V: TRBV30; length: 11; size: once; CDR3: AWSPSGIYEQY
V: TRBV7-9; length: 12; size: -; CDR3: ASSPLTGIYEQY
V: TRBV19; length: 17; size: -; CDR3: ASSIEEAGGSMGNSPLH
V: TRBV7-9; length: 13; size: -; CDR3: ASSPRQGAIDTQY
V: TRBV3-1/TRBV3-2; length: 11; size: -; CDR3: ASSLRNNSPLH
V: TRBV18; length: 16; size: -; CDR3: ASSLSVPDVAGNSPLH
V: TRBV6-5; length: 12; size: -; CDR3: ASTNRLPNYGYT
V: TRBV15; length: 14; size: few; CDR3: ATSRAASSYNSPLH
V: TRBV11-2; length: 12; size: -; CDR3: ASSLRNSLTEAF
V: TRBV7-9; length: 13; size: many; CDR3: ASSSGGANTGELF
V: TRBV11-2; length: 14; size: -; CDR3: ASSLSGGAGTDTQY
V: TRBV29-1; length: 14; size: once; CDR3: SVGMGRQPTNTEAF
V: TRBV20-1; length: 12; size: -; CDR3: SASIPGDPYEQY
V: TRBV7-2; length: 14; size: many; CDR3: ASSSLGGASGNTIY
V: TRBV10-1; length: 12; size: few; CDR3: ASSETSGGSGQY
V: TRBV6-4; length: 12; size: -; CDR3: ASSPSPRADTQY
V: TRBV12-3/TRBV12-4; length: 10; size: -; CDR3: ASSLTGLNQF
V: TRBV19; length: 16; size: -; CDR3: ASSIELGTGHSNQPQH
V: TRBV5-1; length: 12; size: few; CDR3: ASSLSQGTDTQY
V: TRBV27; length: 12; size: -; CDR3: ASSRGTGANVLT
V: TRBV9; length: 11; size: many; CDR3: ASSSTLRAEAF
V: TRBV30; length: 14; size: once; CDR3: AWSVRTSAYTDTQY
V: TRBV5-8; length: 14; size: -; CDR3: ASSFLQDRGVDTQY
V: TRBV5-6; length: 13; size: -; CDR3: ASSPTQGATDTQY
V: TRBV27; length: 11; size: -; CDR3: ASWTGGSYGYT
V: TRBV3-1/TRBV3-2; length: 13; size: once; CDR3: ASSPQGWSVTEAF
V: TRBV4-2; length: 15; size: -; CDR3: ASSQDGRRGGPDTQY
V: TRBV3-1/TRBV3-2; length: 14; size: once; CDR3: ASSQGSWTENSPLH
V: TRBV7-2; length: 14; size: -; CDR3: ASSPNGQGPYNEQF
V: TRBV4-1; length: 16; size: once; CDR3: ASSQGGVGSPGANVLT
V: TRBV19; length: 13; size: -; CDR3: ASSLQGSGVYEQY
V: TRBV10-2; length: 9; size: -; CDR3: ASSDNNEQF
V: TRBV27; length: 13; size: few; CDR3: ASSSVDGGGTEAF
V: TRBV30; length: 10; size: -; CDR3: AGGTPVSEQY
V: TRBV7-3; length: 12; size: -; CDR3: ASSRDRVIDTQY
V: TRBV28; length: 15; size: -; CDR3: ASSILGGRVGNQPQH
V: TRBV4-1; length: 12; size: once; CDR3: ASSQTGGNQPQH